Sequencing of this T cell receptor (beta chain) was carried out in a study of blood T cells in healthy people across ages. Study findings and constraints: Observed TCR beta diversity per million T cells went down as age went up. This fall followed a roughly linear course with age. With donor CMV status unknown, expanded clonotype changes were possibly confounded.

Sample-barcoded 5' priming and a J-beta primer mix drove a second PCR of roughly 7 to 11 cycles. Carrying 12 random nucleotides, a template-switch adaptor labeled each individual cDNA molecule. MiXCR was run by TCRdb on the 5' RACE reads, yielding one entry per CDR3 protein. The table includes about 700,000 distinct CDR3 sequences, about 30% detected once. A word on this clonotype: Its antigen is unidentified. This sequence may be a read error, since a much larger clone differs from it by one base.

With 8 bases removed from V and 13 bases from J, the gap between germline ends came to 18 bases. The length of the CDR3 is 11 residues. Germline-derived CDR1 and CDR2 are DFQATT and SNEGSKA (reference sequence). At least 7 million PBMCs were isolated per sample. The clonotype originates from a woman over 75 in good health. This sequence joins TRBV20-1 and TRBJ2-1; D is uncertain. The sequenced sample consisted of blood. The CDR3 nucleotides read TGCAGTCTATGGCAGAGTGAGACCCAGTTCTTC. Protein sequence: CSLWQSETQFF.